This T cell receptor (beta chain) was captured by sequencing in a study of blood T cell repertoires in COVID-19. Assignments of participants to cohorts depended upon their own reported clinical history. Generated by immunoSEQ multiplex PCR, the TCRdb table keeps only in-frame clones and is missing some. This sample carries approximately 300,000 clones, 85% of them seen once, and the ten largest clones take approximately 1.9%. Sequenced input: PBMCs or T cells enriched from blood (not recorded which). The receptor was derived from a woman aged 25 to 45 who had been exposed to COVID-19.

The CDR3 region is CASSTRGGSSSYEQYF. The CDR3 region has the DNA TGTGCCAGCAGCACACGAGGGGGCTCCTCCTCCTACGAGCAGTACTTC. The chain combines TRBV13 with TRBJ2-7; 7 positions match TRBD1. With 5 bases clipped from V and 0 bases from J, the junction kept 10 bases outside the gene matches. The germline CDR1 and CDR2 sequences are PRHDT and FYEKMQ (reference sequence). CDR3 size: 16 residues.